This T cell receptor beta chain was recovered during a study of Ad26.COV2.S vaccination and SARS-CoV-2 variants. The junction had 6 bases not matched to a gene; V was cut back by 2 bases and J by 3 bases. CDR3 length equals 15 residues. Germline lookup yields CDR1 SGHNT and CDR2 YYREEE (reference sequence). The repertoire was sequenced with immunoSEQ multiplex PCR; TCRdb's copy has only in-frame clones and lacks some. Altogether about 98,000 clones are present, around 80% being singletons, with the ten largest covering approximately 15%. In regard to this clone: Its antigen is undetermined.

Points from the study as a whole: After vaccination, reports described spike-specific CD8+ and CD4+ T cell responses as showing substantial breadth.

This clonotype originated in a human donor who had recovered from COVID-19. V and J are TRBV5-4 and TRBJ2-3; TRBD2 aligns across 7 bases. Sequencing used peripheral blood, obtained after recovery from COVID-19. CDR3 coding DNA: TGTGCCAGCAGCTTCGGAAGGGGAGGGACAGATACGCAGTATTTT. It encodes CASSFGRGGTDTQYF.